This T cell receptor beta chain was identified in a study of blood T cells in healthy people across ages. Study observations and caveats: The study could not conclusively compare naive and antigen-experienced cells, given its unsorted PBMCs. A greater number of naive CD4+ cells and higher diversity distinguished long-lived donors from aged donors.

To note about this clonotype: Its antigen is not known.

Between the trimmed V and J ends, which lost 2 bases and 5 bases, there was a span of 11 bases. The CDR3 contains 14 residues. Germline CDR1 reads SEHNR; CDR2 reads FQNEAQ (reference sequence). PCR was performed a second time for about 7 to 12 cycles using a sample-barcoded 5' primer and a J-beta primer mix. Each sample yielded at least 3 million CDR3-containing paired-end reads. TCRdb passed the 5' RACE reads through MiXCR, listing each CDR3 protein once. The sample has 800,000 to 950,000 distinct CDR3 sequences, around 36% seen once. This TCR derives from a man younger than 30 in good health. Input material: blood. The J gene is TRBJ2-3, the V gene TRBV7-9; D gene ambiguous. CDR3 residues: CASSLNSLGDTQYF. The CDR3 region has the DNA TGTGCCAGCAGCTTAAATAGCCTAGGAGATACGCAGTATTTT.